This T cell receptor beta chain came from a study of human T cells and chemical hapten exposure. V lost 2 bases and J lost 0, with 7 bases in between. CDR3 size: 14 residues. Germline loops: CDR1 WSHSY, CDR2 SAAADI. One entry per CDR3 protein, called by TCRdb with MiXCR from the RACE reads. The repertoire holds about 290,000 distinct CDR3 sequences, with 7.5% to 9% as singletons. Documented time point: pre-sensitization, week 0. Sample treatment: therapeutic diphenylcyclopropenone sensitization with weekly scalp DPC. Blood draws preceded each patch test application. The receptor comes from a man aged 18 to 35 with alopecia areata. Some clones in this sample may be carry-over from other donors' samples. The specimen was whole blood, collected in connection with sensitization to the hapten diphenylcyclopropenone (DPC). The V call is TRBV10-2, the J call TRBJ1-1; D gene uncertain. CDR3 bases: TGCGCCAGCAGTGAGGGAACTTTGAACACTGAAGCTTTCTTT. Its translation is CASSEGTLNTEAFF.